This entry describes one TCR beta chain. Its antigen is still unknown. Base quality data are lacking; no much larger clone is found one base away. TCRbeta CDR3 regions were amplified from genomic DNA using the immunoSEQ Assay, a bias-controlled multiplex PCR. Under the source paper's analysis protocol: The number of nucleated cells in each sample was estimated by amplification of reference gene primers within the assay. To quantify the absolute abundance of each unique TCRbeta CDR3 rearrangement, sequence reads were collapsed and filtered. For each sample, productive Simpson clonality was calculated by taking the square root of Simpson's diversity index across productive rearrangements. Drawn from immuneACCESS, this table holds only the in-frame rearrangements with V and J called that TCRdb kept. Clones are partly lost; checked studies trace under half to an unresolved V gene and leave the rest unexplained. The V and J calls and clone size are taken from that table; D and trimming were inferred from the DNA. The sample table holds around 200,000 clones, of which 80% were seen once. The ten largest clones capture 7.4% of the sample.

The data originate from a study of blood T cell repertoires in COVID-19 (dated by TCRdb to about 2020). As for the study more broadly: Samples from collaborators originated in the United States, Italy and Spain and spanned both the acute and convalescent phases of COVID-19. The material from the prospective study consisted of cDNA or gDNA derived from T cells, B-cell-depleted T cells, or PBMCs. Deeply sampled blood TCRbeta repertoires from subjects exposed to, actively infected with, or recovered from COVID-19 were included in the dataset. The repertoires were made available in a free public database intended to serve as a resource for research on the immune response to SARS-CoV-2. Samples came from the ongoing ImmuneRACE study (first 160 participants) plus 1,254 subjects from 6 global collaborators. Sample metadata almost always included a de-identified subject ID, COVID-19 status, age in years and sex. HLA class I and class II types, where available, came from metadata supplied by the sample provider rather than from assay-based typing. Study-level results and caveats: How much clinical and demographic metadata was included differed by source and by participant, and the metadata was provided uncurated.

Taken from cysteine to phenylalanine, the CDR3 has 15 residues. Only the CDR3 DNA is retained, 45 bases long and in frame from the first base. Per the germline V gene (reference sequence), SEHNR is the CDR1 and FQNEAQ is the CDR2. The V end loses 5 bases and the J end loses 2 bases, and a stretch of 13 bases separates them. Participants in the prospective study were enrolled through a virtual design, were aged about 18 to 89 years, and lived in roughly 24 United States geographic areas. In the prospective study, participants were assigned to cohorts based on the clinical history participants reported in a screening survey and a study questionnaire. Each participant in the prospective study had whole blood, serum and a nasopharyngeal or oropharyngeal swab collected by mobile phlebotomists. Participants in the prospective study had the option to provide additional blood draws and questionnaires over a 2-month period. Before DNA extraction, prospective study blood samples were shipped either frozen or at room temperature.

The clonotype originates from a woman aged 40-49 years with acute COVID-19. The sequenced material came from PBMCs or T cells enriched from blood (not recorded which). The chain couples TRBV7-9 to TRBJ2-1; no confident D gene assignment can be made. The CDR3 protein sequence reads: CASSRDERTYNEQFF. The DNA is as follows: TGTGCCAGCAGCCGAGATGAGCGCACCTACAATGAGCAGTTCTTC.